Detailed here is one T cell receptor beta chain. Germline V gene lookup returns CDR1 GTSNPN and CDR2 SVGIG (reference sequence). Trimming cost V 0 bases and J 4 bases; bases outside gene matches: 7. This CDR3 region has 15 residues. The entry originates in a study of control samples from healthy donors and cancer patients. The method was immunoSEQ multiplex PCR; TCRdb's version includes in-frame clones alone and lacks a portion of them. The sample has about 220,000 clones, around 94% seen once; the top ten hold approximately 1.6%. Sequencing was done on a sample of blood. This rearrangement joins TRBV30 to TRBJ1-2; 8 bases agree with TRBD1. The clonotype originates from a man over 45 in good health. The CDR3 loop is CAWSVPGTGGYGYTF. The CDR3 nucleotides are TGTGCCTGGAGTGTACCCGGGACAGGTGGCTATGGCTACACCTTC.